The entry that follows covers one T cell receptor (beta chain) sequence. Followed longitudinally, the Seattle patients had been enrolled during active infection. In the original processing: Estimated nucleated cell counts came from reference gene primer amplification. The assay was immunoSEQ multiplex PCR, and TCRdb's table has in-frame clones only and misses some. V and J calls plus clone size are reproduced from that table; the DNA served to infer D and trimming. The sample includes about 26,000 clones, roughly 88% of them seen just once. The data derive from a study of blood T cell repertoires in COVID-19. The sequenced sample was peripheral blood. The origin of this receptor is a woman of 80 years or more with COVID-19, enrolled during active disease.

CDR3 nucleotides: TGTGCCAGCAGTTTCCAGGGGAACACTGAAGCTTTCTTT. Protein sequence: CASSFQGNTEAFF. The V gene is TRBV27, the J gene TRBJ1-1; perhaps TRBD1 as D (5 bases). The germline CDR1 and CDR2 sequences are MNHEY and SMNVEV (reference sequence). The CDR3 length is 13 residues. Trimming shortened V by 3 bases and J by 1 base, and 6 bases separated the two germline ends.